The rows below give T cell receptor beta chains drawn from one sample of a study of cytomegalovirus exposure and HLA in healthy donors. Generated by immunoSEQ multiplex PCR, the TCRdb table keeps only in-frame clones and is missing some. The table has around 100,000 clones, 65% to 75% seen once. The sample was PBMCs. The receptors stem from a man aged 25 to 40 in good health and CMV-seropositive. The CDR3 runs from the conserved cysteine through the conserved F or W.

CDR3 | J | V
CASSLIRRDRGHYEQYF | TRBJ2-7 | TRBV5-5
CASSSGGASYNEQFF | TRBJ2-1 | TRBV5-6
CASSPGQGIFYEQYF | TRBJ2-7 | TRBV6-5
CASSYSGRGAEAFF | TRBJ1-1 | TRBV6-5
CASSSAGHRQETQYF | TRBJ2-5 | TRBV9
CASSGNRVDYTF | TRBJ1-2 | TRBV7-9
CASGQDNSPLHF | TRBJ1-6 | TRBV2
CASSFLASDSPLHF | TRBJ1-6 | TRBV28
CASSLDRYSGNTIYF | TRBJ1-3 | TRBV5-4
CASSPDRLNTEAFF | TRBJ1-1 | TRBV27
CASSWRGNTEAFF | TRBJ1-1 | TRBV19
CASSLDVAGDIQETQYF | TRBJ2-5 | TRBV5-1
CASSLDPLSRGTEAFF | TRBJ1-1 | TRBV5-1
CASSPGQGGSYEQYF | TRBJ2-7 | TRBV19
CARSRENTF | TRBJ1-2 | TRBV6-1
CASSLVGLERNTEALF | TRBJ1-1 | TRBV7-3
CASSLEQEANYGYTF | TRBJ1-2 | TRBV5-4
CASSPDSGGQETQYF | TRBJ2-5 | TRBV4-3
CASSQAQGPGNTIYF | TRBJ1-3 | TRBV4-3
CASSVSPTWDTEAFF | TRBJ1-1 | TRBV9
CASEEGNNEQFF | TRBJ2-1 | TRBV13
CASSSYRTDTNYGYTF | TRBJ1-2 | TRBV28
CASNRDNGDQPQHF | TRBJ1-5 | TRBV6-1
CASSDQGGDTQYF | TRBJ2-3 | TRBV25-1
CASSFLGQPQHF | TRBJ1-5 | TRBV28
CASNLGGFRSGNTIYF | TRBJ1-3 | TRBV28
CASRTYNEQFF | TRBJ2-1 | TRBV28
CASSRSRGYTF | TRBJ1-2 | TRBV28
CAISEIRDRVSTGELFF | TRBJ2-2 | TRBV10-3
CASSYTGADSPLHF | TRBJ1-6 | TRBV5-1
CASSSRLAGLQTQYF | TRBJ2-5 | TRBV21-1
CASSLNDRASYNEQFF | TRBJ2-1 | TRBV7-7
CASSTSTGMETQYF | TRBJ2-5 | TRBV28
CASSVTAAAGGYTF | TRBJ1-2 | TRBV6-1
CASSPLDRGGEKLFF | TRBJ1-4 | TRBV4-2
CASRRLAGGPDTQYF | TRBJ2-3 | TRBV6-1
CASRGTGQPTEAFF | TRBJ1-1 | TRBV2
CATSSGQGYGYTF | TRBJ1-2 | TRBV15
CASRQDRGQESPLHF | TRBJ1-6 | TRBV2
CAISESHSNQPQHF | TRBJ1-5 | TRBV10-3
CASSDSGGVRTDTQYF | TRBJ2-3 | TRBV6-4
CASSVTQGIPGGYTF | TRBJ1-2 | TRBV5-1